The rows below give T cell receptor beta chains drawn from one sample of a study of blood T cells in healthy people across ages. TCRdb recomputed calls from the 5' RACE reads with MiXCR, one row per CDR3 protein. Of some 900,000 distinct CDR3 sequences listed, around 28% are singletons. The sample consisted of blood. The receptors derive from an elderly woman in good health. Each CDR3 is given with its conserved first and last residue. The size field is filled for only some rows; it gives once, few, many or a size class.

>TRBV5-6|many|16|TRBJ2-5
CASSLVSSGREETQYF
>TRBV21-1|.|15|TRBJ2-7
CASSMASGPSYEQYF
>TRBV20-1|.|15|TRBJ1-4
CSAVPTGTWSEKLFF
>TRBV7-2|few|16|TRBJ1-1
CASSYDGMGVNTEAFF
>TRBV18|.|16|TRBJ1-4
CASSPRGLGTNEKLFF
>TRBV7-8|few|16|TRBJ2-7
CASSPKAALGSYEQYF
>TRBV6-1|many|14|TRBJ2-1
CASKGLAAYNEQFF
>TRBV6-2/TRBV6-3|.|14|TRBJ1-2
CASRFGNTGYGYTF
>TRBV12-3/TRBV12-4|many|13|TRBJ2-5
CASSFRGQETQYF
>TRBV20-1|.|10|TRBJ1-1
CSARSPEAFF
>TRBV12-3/TRBV12-4|.|12|TRBJ1-3
CASSFSGNTIYF
>TRBV2|many|14|TRBJ2-7
CASFRGQGVYEQYF
>TRBV7-6|few|13|TRBJ2-3
CASKTVSTDTQYF
>TRBV4-3|many|19|TRBJ2-1
CASSQRVGTATISYNEQFF
>TRBV7-2|once|15|TRBJ2-3
CASSSGLVVTDTQYF
>TRBV5-1|few|16|TRBJ2-3
CASSVLTGGSTDTQYF
>TRBV9|few|15|TRBJ2-3
CASSAAQVGGDTQYF
>TRBV12-3/TRBV12-4|many|16|TRBJ2-1
CASSGKDYSSYNEQFF
>TRBV27|many|14|TRBJ2-5
CASTLTGGSETQYF
>TRBV29-1|.|15|TRBJ2-2
CSVAGRGANTGELFF
>TRBV7-6|few|14|TRBJ1-5
CASSHGTSNQPQHF
>TRBV6-1|many|17|TRBJ2-3
CASSRTGYERGTDTQYF
>TRBV7-9|.|13|TRBJ1-2
CASSLPALYGYTF
>TRBV5-1|many|14|TRBJ2-7
CASSLANRQDEQYF
>TRBV7-2|many|16|TRBJ2-7
CASSLVSRQGSYEQYF
>TRBV14|many|15|TRBJ2-6
CASSQMWSGANVLTF
>TRBV2|.|16|TRBJ2-3
CASILTSGVVGDAQYF
>TRBV2|few|15|TRBJ1-3
CASSDGVGGGNTIYF
>TRBV7-2|.|15|.
CASSLAGQGRNEQYF
>TRBV7-2|.|15|.
CASSSKSGPNDEQYF
>TRBV3-1|.|15|TRBJ1-4
CASSPGLGRFEKLFF
>TRBV5-1|.|13|.
CASSKTSSREQYF
>TRBV20-1|few|14|TRBJ2-5
CSARAAGIYNEQYF
>TRBV5-1|many|16|TRBJ2-1
CASSLAGGLTDNEQFF
>TRBV5-4|many|12|TRBJ1-1
CASSVDSSEAFF
>TRBV7-2|.|13|TRBJ2-5
CASSFSVQETQYF